This T cell receptor (beta chain) was sequenced during a study of T cell responses to AZD1222 COVID-19 vaccine. Germline V gene data show CDR1 as SNHLY and CDR2 as FYNNEI. The CDR3 sequence is 15 residues long. J lost 8 bases, V lost 2 bases, and 7 bases had no gene match. Measured with immunoSEQ multiplex PCR; TCRdb has only the in-frame clones, and not every one. In the table there are hundreds of thousands of clones, roughly 91% of which are singletons. The rearrangement joins TRBV2 to TRBJ1-4, with 8 bases lining up with TRBD1. This TCR came from an adult in good health. This material consisted of peripheral blood, taken on day 0 of MenACWY control vaccination. The CDR3 spells CASSETGQVGEKLFF. Written as DNA, the CDR3 is TGTGCCAGCAGTGAAACGGGACAGGTGGGCGAAAAACTGTTTTTT.